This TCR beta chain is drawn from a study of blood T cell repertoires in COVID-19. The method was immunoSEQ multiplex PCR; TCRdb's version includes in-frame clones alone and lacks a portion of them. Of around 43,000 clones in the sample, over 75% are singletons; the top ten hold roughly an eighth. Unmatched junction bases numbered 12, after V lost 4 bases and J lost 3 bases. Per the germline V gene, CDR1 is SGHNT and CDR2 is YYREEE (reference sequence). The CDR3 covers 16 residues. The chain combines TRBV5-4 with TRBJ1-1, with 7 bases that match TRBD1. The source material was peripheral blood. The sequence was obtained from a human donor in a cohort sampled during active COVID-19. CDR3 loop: CASSPSRRGQYTEAFF. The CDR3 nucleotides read TGTGCCAGCAGCCCGTCGAGAAGGGGGCAGTACACTGAAGCTTTCTTT.